This TCR beta chain is drawn from a study of tumor-infiltrating lymphocytes in primary liver carcinoma. About the study: Cases comprised patients with primary liver carcinoma who received surgical resection. Recorded tumor stage was T1-T3 N0M0, with diameters of about 4 to 10 cm.

CDR1 and CDR2 (germline): MGHRA, YSYEKL. The CDR3 spans 16 residues. The V segment lost 0 bases and the J segment 5 bases; nucleotides outside the gene matches: 7. With approximately 500 ng total RNA as template and a constant-region primer, TCR beta cDNA was made. Amplification in three nested multiplex PCR rounds with slightly modified ARM-PCR gave rise to TCR beta libraries. PCR rounds one and two used TRBV1-TRBV30 forward primers with a C-beta reverse primer for 10 cycles each. Using its own MiXCR run on the multiplex PCR reads, TCRdb lists one record per CDR3 protein. The data contain some 180,000 distinct CDR3 sequences, 50% to 75% of them singletons. The study's findings and limits: Tumor tissue displayed a significantly greater top-250-clone fraction than blood (p = 0.039).

Notes on this clonotype: The antigen remains undetermined.

Unsorted whole blood served as the source of blood RNA, and germline DNA was extracted as well. The researchers drew roughly 3.8 milliliters of peripheral blood before surgery. The sample was peripheral blood. This rearrangement joins TRBV4-1 to TRBJ2-5, with 9 bases identical to TRBD1. The clonotype originates from a man between 35 and 55 years old with primary liver carcinoma and hepatitis B virus infection. The CDR3 loop is CASSQDRTGVGETQYF. In DNA form, the CDR3 reads TGCGCCAGCAGCCAAGACCGGACAGGGGTTGGCGAGACCCAGTACTTC.